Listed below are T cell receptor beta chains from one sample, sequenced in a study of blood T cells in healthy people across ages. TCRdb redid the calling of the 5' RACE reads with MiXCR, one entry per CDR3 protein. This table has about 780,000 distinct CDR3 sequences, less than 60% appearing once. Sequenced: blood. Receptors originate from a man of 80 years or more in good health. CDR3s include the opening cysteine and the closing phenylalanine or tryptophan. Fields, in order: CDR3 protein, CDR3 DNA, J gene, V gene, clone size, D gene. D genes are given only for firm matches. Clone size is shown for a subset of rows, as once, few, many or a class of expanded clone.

CDR3: CASSGLAGDREQYF
DNA: TGTGCCAGCAGCGGACTAGCGGGAGATCGCGAGCAGTACTTC
J: TRBJ2-7
V: TRBV4-2
size: many
D: TRBD2

CDR3: CSASSGSSNEQFF
DNA: TGCAGTGCCTCTAGCGGGAGCTCCAATGAGCAGTTCTTC
J: TRBJ2-1
V: TRBV20-1
size: -
D: TRBD2

CDR3: CASSLVSSPGQQYF
DNA: TGTGCCAGCAGCTTAGTCTCTTCTCCGGGACAGCAGTATTTT
J: TRBJ2-3
V: TRBV11-2
size: once
D: -

CDR3: CASSYSSGGTGAMNTEAFF
DNA: TGTGCCAGCAGTTACTCGAGCGGTGGGACAGGGGCAATGAACACTGAAGCTTTCTTT
J: TRBJ1-1
V: TRBV6-2/TRBV6-3
size: -
D: TRBD1

CDR3: CATSLRGAYNEQFF
DNA: TGTGCCACCAGCCTAAGGGGGGCCTACAATGAGCAGTTCTTC
J: TRBJ2-1
V: TRBV15
size: -
D: -

CDR3: CSLRSTDTQYF
DNA: TGCTCCCTCCGGAGCACAGATACGCAGTATTTT
J: TRBJ2-3
V: TRBV29-1
size: few
D: -

CDR3: CASSFVLGLATDTQYF
DNA: TGCGCCAGCAGCTTTGTACTTGGACTCGCCACAGATACGCAGTATTTT
J: TRBJ2-3
V: TRBV5-1
size: -
D: -

CDR3: CASSILGSTDTQYF
DNA: TGCGCCAGCAGCATTCTGGGGAGCACAGATACGCAGTATTTT
J: TRBJ2-3
V: TRBV4-3
size: -
D: -

CDR3: CASSPGRGGEQFF
DNA: TGTGCCAGCAGCCCTGGACGGGGCGGTGAGCAGTTCTTC
J: TRBJ2-1
V: TRBV7-3
size: few
D: -

CDR3: CSAGGLAGGSSYNEQFF
DNA: TGCAGTGCTGGAGGACTAGCGGGGGGGAGCTCCTACAATGAGCAGTTCTTC
J: TRBJ2-1
V: TRBV20-1
size: once
D: TRBD2

CDR3: CASSLWTSSTDTQYF
DNA: TGCGCCAGCAGCTTGTGGACATCAAGCACAGATACGCAGTATTTT
J: TRBJ2-3
V: TRBV5-1
size: many
D: -

CDR3: CASSLLWRTEAFF
DNA: TGTGCCAGCAGCTTACTTTGGAGGACTGAAGCTTTCTTT
J: TRBJ1-1
V: TRBV27
size: -
D: -

CDR3: CASSLATGAGAKNIQYF
DNA: TGTGCCAGCAGCTTAGCGACCGGAGCGGGGGCCAAAAACATTCAGTACTTC
J: TRBJ2-4
V: TRBV7-8
size: -
D: TRBD2

CDR3: CASSRQGILQETQYF
DNA: TGTGCCAGCAGTCGACAGGGGATACTCCAAGAGACCCAGTACTTC
J: TRBJ2-5
V: TRBV6-5
size: -
D: TRBD1

CDR3: CGVVPSYNEQFF
DNA: TGCGGCGTTGTTCCCTCCTACAATGAGCAGTTCTTC
J: TRBJ2-1
V: TRBV29-1
size: once
D: -

CDR3: CASSSLFFANTGELFF
DNA: TGTGCCAGCAGTTCTCTTTTTTTCGCGAACACCGGGGAGCTGTTTTTT
J: TRBJ2-2
V: TRBV6-5
size: -
D: -

CDR3: CAWRRQGSNQPQHF
DNA: TGTGCCTGGAGGAGACAGGGAAGCAATCAGCCCCAGCATTTT
J: TRBJ1-5
V: TRBV30
size: -
D: TRBD1

CDR3: CSARGGWEAGRPSTDTQYF
DNA: TGCAGTGCTAGAGGGGGTTGGGAGGCGGGCAGGCCTAGCACAGATACGCAGTATTTT
J: TRBJ2-3
V: TRBV20-1
size: -
D: -

CDR3: CSVVGTEGKDEANYGYTF
DNA: TGCAGCGTTGTCGGGACAGAGGGTAAAGATGAGGCTAACTATGGCTACACCTTC
J: TRBJ1-2
V: TRBV29-1
size: -
D: TRBD1

CDR3: CASSRDGRREQYF
DNA: TGTGCCAGCAGCCGCGATGGGAGACGCGAGCAGTACTTC
J: TRBJ2-7
V: TRBV3-1
size: -
D: -

CDR3: CASSFMVGDTEAFF
DNA: TGTGCCAGCAGCTTCATGGTGGGGGACACTGAAGCTTTCTTT
J: TRBJ1-1
V: TRBV7-2
size: -
D: -

CDR3: CASTPSGRNYGYTF
DNA: TGTGCCAGCACCCCATCCGGCCGTAACTATGGCTACACCTTC
J: TRBJ1-2
V: TRBV27
size: -
D: -

CDR3: CASSPGQVTEAFF
DNA: TGTGCCAGCTCACCGGGACAGGTCACTGAAGCTTTCTTT
J: TRBJ1-1
V: TRBV18
size: once
D: TRBD1

CDR3: CANSLAGQGARRLAKNIQYF
DNA: TGCGCCAACAGCTTGGCGGGACAGGGGGCGAGGAGACTAGCCAAAAACATTCAGTACTTC
J: TRBJ2-4
V: TRBV5-1
size: once
D: TRBD1

CDR3: CASSQGRDYEQYF
DNA: TGTGCCAGCAGCCAAGGCAGGGATTACGAGCAGTACTTC
J: TRBJ2-7
V: TRBV3-1
size: many
D: -

CDR3: CASSQDRGGDQPQHF
DNA: TGTGCCAGCAGCCAAGACCGGGGGGGGGATCAGCCCCAGCATTTT
J: TRBJ1-5
V: TRBV4-2
size: few
D: -

CDR3: CASSPREPNVLTF
DNA: TGTGCCAGCAGCCCCCGCGAACCCAACGTCCTGACTTTC
J: TRBJ2-6
V: TRBV7-9
size: -
D: -

CDR3: CASTGGTAQYF
DNA: TGTGCCAGCACCGGAGGGACTGCGCAGTATTTT
J: TRBJ2-3
V: TRBV27
size: -
D: -

CDR3: CASSQVTGGTYEQYF
DNA: TGCGCCAGCAGCCAAGTTACAGGGGGGACCTACGAGCAGTACTTC
J: TRBJ2-7
V: TRBV4-3
size: once
D: TRBD1

CDR3: CASSRDYSSEQYF
DNA: TGTGCCAGCAGTAGGGACTATTCTAGCGAGCAGTACTTC
J: TRBJ2-7
V: TRBV28
size: -
D: TRBD2

CDR3: CASSLRRDEKLFF
DNA: TGTGCCAGCAGCTTAAGGAGGGATGAAAAACTGTTTTTT
J: TRBJ1-4
V: TRBV5-6
size: -
D: -

CDR3: CASSLGVGQPQHF
DNA: TGCGCCAGCAGCTTGGGAGTGGGACAGCCCCAGCATTTT
J: TRBJ1-5
V: TRBV5-1
size: few
D: -

CDR3: CASRLTSGGSYNEQFF
DNA: TGTGCCAGCAGACTAACTAGCGGGGGCTCCTACAATGAGCAGTTCTTC
J: TRBJ2-1
V: TRBV12-3/TRBV12-4
size: -
D: TRBD2

CDR3: CASSQSASSANEQFF
DNA: TGTGCCAGCAGCCAATCAGCCAGCTCGGCCAATGAGCAGTTCTTC
J: TRBJ2-1
V: TRBV16
size: -
D: -

CDR3: CSASTQGSCEQYF
DNA: TGCAGTGCTAGTACCCAGGGGAGCTGCGAGCAGTACTTC
J: TRBJ2-7
V: TRBV20-1
size: -
D: -

CDR3: CASSGAGLDAAYNEQFF
DNA: TGTGCCAGCAGCGGAGCCGGACTCGATGCGGCCTACAATGAGCAGTTCTTC
J: TRBJ2-1
V: TRBV9
size: -
D: -

CDR3: CARTGTTYNEQYF
DNA: TGCGCGAGGACGGGTACTACCTACAATGAGCAGTACTTC
J: TRBJ2-7
V: TRBV29-1
size: -
D: -

CDR3: CAISGEGASLVPAEQFF
DNA: TGTGCCATCAGTGGCGAGGGGGCTAGCCTCGTCCCCGCTGAGCAGTTCTTC
J: TRBJ2-1
V: TRBV10-3
size: many
D: TRBD1

CDR3: CASSLNGASPPHF
DNA: TGTGCCAGCAGCTTAAATGGGGCTTCACCCCCCCACTTT
J: TRBJ1-6
V: TRBV7-9
size: -
D: -

CDR3: CASTLNYEQYF
DNA: TGTGCCAGCACACTTAACTACGAGCAGTACTTC
J: TRBJ2-7
V: TRBV28
size: many
D: -

CDR3: CSVRSSGRVHEQYF
DNA: TGCAGCGTTCGGTCTAGCGGGAGGGTACACGAGCAGTACTTC
J: TRBJ2-7
V: TRBV29-1
size: few
D: TRBD2

CDR3: CASRARFPSGGVSYNEQYF
DNA: TGTGCCAGCAGGGCACGTTTTCCTAGCGGGGGGGTCTCCTACAATGAGCAGTACTTC
J: TRBJ2-5
V: TRBV21-1
size: -
D: -

CDR3: CSAPGGVDTQYF
DNA: TGCAGCGCCCCCGGGGGCGTAGATACGCAGTATTTT
J: TRBJ2-3
V: TRBV20-1
size: -
D: -

CDR3: CASSRGVDRRVGEQFF
DNA: TGTGCCAGCAGCCGCGGGGTGGACAGGCGGGTGGGTGAGCAGTTCTTC
J: TRBJ2-1
V: TRBV7-2
size: few
D: -

CDR3: CASIFRDRQETQYF
DNA: TGTGCCAGCATTTTCCGGGACAGACAAGAGACCCAGTACTTC
J: TRBJ2-5
V: TRBV2
size: -
D: TRBD1

CDR3: CASRRTIYQETQYF
DNA: TGTGCCAGCAGGAGGACTATTTACCAAGAGACCCAGTACTTC
J: TRBJ2-5
V: TRBV2
size: few
D: -

CDR3: CASMGTGVVQLYNELFF
DNA: TGTGCCAGCATGGGGACAGGGGTAGTTCAACTGTACAATGAGCTGTTCTTC
J: TRBJ2-1
V: TRBV6-1
size: -
D: TRBD1

CDR3: CASSPQGASGELFF
DNA: TGTGCCAGCAGTCCCCAGGGAGCGTCCGGGGAGCTGTTTTTT
J: TRBJ2-2
V: TRBV12-3/TRBV12-4
size: few
D: -

CDR3: CSARAGNGPQHF
DNA: TGCAGTGCTAGAGCAGGGAACGGGCCCCAGCATTTT
J: TRBJ1-5
V: TRBV20-1
size: -
D: -

CDR3: CSGTSGLGLGETQYF
DNA: TGCAGTGGGACTAGCGGCCTAGGCCTAGGGGAGACCCAGTACTTC
J: TRBJ2-5
V: TRBV20-1
size: -
D: TRBD2

CDR3: CASGRGPPTEAFF
DNA: TGTGCCAGCGGAAGGGGGCCCCCCACTGAAGCTTTCTTT
J: TRBJ1-1
V: TRBV6-5
size: -
D: TRBD1

CDR3: CASSLNRDYNSPLHF
DNA: TGTGCCAGCAGCTTGAACAGGGATTATAATTCACCCCTCCACTTT
J: TRBJ1-6
V: TRBV7-6
size: few
D: -

CDR3: CSARDPSGNPGTGELFF
DNA: TGCAGTGCTAGAGATCCTAGCGGGAACCCGGGCACCGGGGAGCTGTTTTTT
J: TRBJ2-2
V: TRBV20-1
size: few
D: TRBD2

CDR3: CASSPRGGIEAKNIQYF
DNA: TGTGCCAGCAGCCCCCGGGGGGGCATCGAGGCGAAAAACATTCAGTACTTC
J: TRBJ2-4
V: TRBV12-3/TRBV12-4
size: -
D: TRBD2

CDR3: CASSERKYQETQYF
DNA: TGTGCCAGCAGTGAACGGAAGTACCAAGAGACCCAGTACTTC
J: TRBJ2-5
V: TRBV2
size: -
D: -